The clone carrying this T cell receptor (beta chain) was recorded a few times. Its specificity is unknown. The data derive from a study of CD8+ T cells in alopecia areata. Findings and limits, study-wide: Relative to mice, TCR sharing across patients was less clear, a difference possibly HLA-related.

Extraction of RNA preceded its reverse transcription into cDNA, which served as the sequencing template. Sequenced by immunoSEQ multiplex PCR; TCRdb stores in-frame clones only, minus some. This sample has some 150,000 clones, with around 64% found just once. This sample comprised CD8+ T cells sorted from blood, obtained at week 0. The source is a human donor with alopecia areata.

CDR3 in amino acids: CASSFLENSYNEQFF. The CDR3 region has the DNA TGTGCCAGCAGTTTTTTAGAAAATTCCTACAATGAGCAGTTCTTC. This chain links TRBV27 with TRBJ2-1; no clear D. Trimming took off 3 bases at V and 1 base at J, with 10 bases between the two ends. The CDR3 has 15 amino acids. Per the germline V gene, CDR1 is MNHEY and CDR2 is SMNVEV (reference sequence).